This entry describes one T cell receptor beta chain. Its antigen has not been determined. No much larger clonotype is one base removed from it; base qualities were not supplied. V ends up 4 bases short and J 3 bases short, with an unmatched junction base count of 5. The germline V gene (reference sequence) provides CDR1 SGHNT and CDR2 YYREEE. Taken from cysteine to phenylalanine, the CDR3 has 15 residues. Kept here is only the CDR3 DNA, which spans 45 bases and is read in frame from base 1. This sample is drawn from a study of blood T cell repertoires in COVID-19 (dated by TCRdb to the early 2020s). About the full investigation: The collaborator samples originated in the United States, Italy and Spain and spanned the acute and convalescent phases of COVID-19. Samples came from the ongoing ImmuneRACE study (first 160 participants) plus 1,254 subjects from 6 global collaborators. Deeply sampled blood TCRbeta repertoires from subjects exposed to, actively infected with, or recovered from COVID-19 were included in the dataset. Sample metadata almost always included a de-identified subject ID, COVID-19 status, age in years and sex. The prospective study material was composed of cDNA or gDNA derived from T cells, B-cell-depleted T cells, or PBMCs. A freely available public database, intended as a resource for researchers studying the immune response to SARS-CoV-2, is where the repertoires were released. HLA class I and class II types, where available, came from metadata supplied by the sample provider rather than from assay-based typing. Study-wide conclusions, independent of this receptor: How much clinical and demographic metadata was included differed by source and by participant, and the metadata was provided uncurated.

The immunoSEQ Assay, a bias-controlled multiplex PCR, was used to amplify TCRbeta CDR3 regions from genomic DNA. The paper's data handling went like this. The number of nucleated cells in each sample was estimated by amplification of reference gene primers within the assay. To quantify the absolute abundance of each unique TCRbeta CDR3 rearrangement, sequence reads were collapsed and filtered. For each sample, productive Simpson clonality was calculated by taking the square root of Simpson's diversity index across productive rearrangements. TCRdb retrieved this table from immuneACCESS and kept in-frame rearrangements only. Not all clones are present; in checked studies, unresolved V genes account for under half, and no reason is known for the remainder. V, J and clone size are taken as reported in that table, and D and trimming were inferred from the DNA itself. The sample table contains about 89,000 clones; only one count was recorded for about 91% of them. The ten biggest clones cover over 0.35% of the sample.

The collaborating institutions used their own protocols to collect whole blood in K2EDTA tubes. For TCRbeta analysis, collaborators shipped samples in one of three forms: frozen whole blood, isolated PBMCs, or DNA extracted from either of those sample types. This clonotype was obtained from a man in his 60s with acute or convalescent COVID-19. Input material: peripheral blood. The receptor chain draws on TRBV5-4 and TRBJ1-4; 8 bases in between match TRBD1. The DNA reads TGTGCCAGCAGCCCGGCGGGACAGGCTAATGAAAAACTGTTTTTT. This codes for CASSPAGQANEKLFF.